This TCR beta chain was profiled in a study of cytomegalovirus exposure and HLA in healthy donors. Study as a whole: Early released data had about 85 million unique TCRs, all coming from HLA-typed donors. Around four fifths of 398 genotyped donors fell in the Caucasian-associated ancestry cluster.

PCR employed 60 Vbeta and 13 Jbeta primers. The table came from immunoSEQ multiplex PCR; TCRdb's copy has only in-frame clones and leaves some out. In the table there are 90,000 to 130,000 clones, roughly two thirds of which are singletons. The TCR sequence derives from a woman aged 25 to 39 in good health and CMV-seronegative. The source material was PBMCs.

The CDR3 spells CSVVDRGRLNEQFF. The DNA of the CDR3 is TGCAGCGTTGTCGACAGGGGGCGACTCAATGAGCAGTTCTTC. The J gene is TRBJ2-1, the V gene TRBV29-1; 10 nucleotides match TRBD1. V shed 4 bases and J 6 bases; nucleotides not matched to a gene: 6. Germline assignment: CDR1 SQVTM and CDR2 ANQGSEA. The CDR3 runs 14 residues.